This TCR beta chain was identified during a study of T-cell memory formation after mild COVID-19. Whole-study context: Most TCR clusters belonged to a single donor. Study-wide findings and caveats: Some clones that responded were present in memory (sampled pre-infection), which suggests cross-reactive memory joined.

A remark on this clonotype: Its antigen is as yet unknown.

Per germline, CDR1 LGHNA and CDR2 YNFKEQ. This CDR3 contains 13 residues. V was clipped by 4 bases and J by 12 bases, with 13 bases between them. Constant-segment primers and 5'RACE yielded cDNA libraries for TCR alpha and TCR beta, each carrying sample barcodes and UMIs. TCRdb itself ran the 5' RACE reads through MiXCR, one entry per CDR3 protein. The sample has under 700,000 distinct CDR3 sequences, approximately 20% seen once. Source material: PBMCs or a T cell subset sorted from them (not recorded which). This TCR came from an adult woman who had mild COVID-19 (a few samples of this study predate the infection). Cell type and time point are not known. The chain employs TRBV4-2 and TRBJ2-6; perhaps TRBD2 as D (6 bases). The CDR3: CASSPEGPGVLTF. DNA for the CDR3: TGTGCCAGCAGCCCGGAGGGTCCTGGCGTCCTGACTTTC.